The 2 T cell receptor beta chains given below trace back to one sample, sequenced in a study of control samples from healthy donors and cancer patients. TCRdb's copy holds only in-frame clones and misses some; the assay was immunoSEQ multiplex PCR. The table lists approximately 220,000 clones, roughly 94% of them singletons, with roughly 1.6% in the top ten. Source material: blood. The receptors stem from a man in his fifties or sixties in good health.

The chain uses TRBV9 and TRBJ1-6, with no clear D. With 4 bases removed from V and 6 bases from J, the gap between germline ends came to 20 bases. In germline, CDR1 is SGDLS, CDR2 YYNGEE. The CDR3 has 17 residues. In nucleotides, the CDR3 is TGTGCCAGCAGCCCCTCGTCTCGGGTAGCCTCTAATTCACCCCTCCACTTT. The encoded protein is CASSPSSRVASNSPLHF.

This clone came up a few times. The V call is TRBV7-9, the J call TRBJ2-2; the D is unclear. CDR1 and CDR2 (germline): SEHNR, FQNEAQ (reference sequence). The CDR3 length is 14 residues. Trimming pared 5 bases from V and 4 bases from J, leaving 11 bases between. The CDR3 spells CASSPTIFTGELFF. The CDR3 region has the DNA TGTGCCAGCAGCCCCACGATTTTCACCGGGGAGCTGTTTTTT.